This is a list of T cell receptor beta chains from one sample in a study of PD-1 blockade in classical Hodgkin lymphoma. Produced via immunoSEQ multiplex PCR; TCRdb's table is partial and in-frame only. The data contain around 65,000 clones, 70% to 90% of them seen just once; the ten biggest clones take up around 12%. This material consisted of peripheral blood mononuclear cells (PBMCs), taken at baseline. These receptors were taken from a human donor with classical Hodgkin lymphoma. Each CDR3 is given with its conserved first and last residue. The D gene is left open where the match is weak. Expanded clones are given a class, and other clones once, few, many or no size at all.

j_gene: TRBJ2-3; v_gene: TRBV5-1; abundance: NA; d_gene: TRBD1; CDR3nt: TGCGCCAGCGACGTGACAGGGGTGGGCACAGATACGCAGTATTTT; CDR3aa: CASDVTGVGTDTQYF
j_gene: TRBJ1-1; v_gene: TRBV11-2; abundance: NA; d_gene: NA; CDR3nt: TGTGCCAGCAGCCATCTGGACACTGAAGCTTTCTTT; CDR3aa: CASSHLDTEAFF
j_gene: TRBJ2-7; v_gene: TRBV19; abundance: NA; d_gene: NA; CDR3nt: TGTGCCAGTAGTATAGATCATGAGGGGTTGTACGAGCAGTACTTC; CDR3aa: CASSIDHEGLYEQYF
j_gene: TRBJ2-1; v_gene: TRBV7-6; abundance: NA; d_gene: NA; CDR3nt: TGTGCCAGCAGCTTTGGGGTTTCCGAGCAGTTCTTC; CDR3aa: CASSFGVSEQFF
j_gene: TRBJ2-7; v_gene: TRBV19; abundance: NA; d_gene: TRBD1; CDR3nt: TGTGCCAGCCTGTGGGGACAGGGAGAACCTGAGCAGTACTTC; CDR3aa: CASLWGQGEPEQYF
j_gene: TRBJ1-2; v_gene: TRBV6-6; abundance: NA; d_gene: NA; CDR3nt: TGTGCCAGCAGCCTCGCCGGGTGGAACTATGGCTACACCTTC; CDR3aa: CASSLAGWNYGYTF
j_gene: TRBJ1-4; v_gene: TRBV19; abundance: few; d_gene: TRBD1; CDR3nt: TGTGCCAGTAGTTCCCAGGGGGGAGATGAAAAACTGTTTTTT; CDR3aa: CASSSQGGDEKLFF
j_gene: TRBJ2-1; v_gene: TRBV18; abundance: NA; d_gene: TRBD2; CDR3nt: TGTGCCAGCCCAAATAGGACTAGCGGCCCCTACAATGAGCAGTTCTTC; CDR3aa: CASPNRTSGPYNEQFF
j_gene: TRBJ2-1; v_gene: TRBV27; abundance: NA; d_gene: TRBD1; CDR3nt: TGTGCCAGCAGCACGACAGGGCCATCCTACAATGAGCAGTTCTTC; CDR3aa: CASSTTGPSYNEQFF
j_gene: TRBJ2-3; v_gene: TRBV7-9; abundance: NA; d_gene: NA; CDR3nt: TGTGCCAGCATTTTTACGGGGCCCGACCCAGATACGCAGTATTTT; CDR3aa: CASIFTGPDPDTQYF
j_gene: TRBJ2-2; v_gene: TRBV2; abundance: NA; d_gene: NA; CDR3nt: TGTGCCAGCAGTGGACTAGTTCGGTCCGGGGAGCTGTTTTTT; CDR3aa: CASSGLVRSGELFF
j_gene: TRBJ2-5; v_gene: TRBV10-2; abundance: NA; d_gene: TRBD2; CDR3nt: TGCGCCAGCAGTGAGTCCAGACTAGCGGGGGGGCACCAAGAGACCCAGTACTTC; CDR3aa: CASSESRLAGGHQETQYF
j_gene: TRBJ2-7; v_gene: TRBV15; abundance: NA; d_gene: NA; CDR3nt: TGTGCCACCAGCAGAGAAATCGGGACGGCCGGATCGTACGAGCAGTACTTC; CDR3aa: CATSREIGTAGSYEQYF
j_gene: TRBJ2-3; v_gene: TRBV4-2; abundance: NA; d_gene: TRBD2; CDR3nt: TGTGCCAGCAGCCTCGGGGGGGCCCCAGATACGCAGTATTTT; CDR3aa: CASSLGGAPDTQYF
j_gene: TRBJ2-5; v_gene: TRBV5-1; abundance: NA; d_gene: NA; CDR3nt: TGCGCCAGCAGCTTGGCACAGGGTGTGGGAGAGACCCAGTACTTC; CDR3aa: CASSLAQGVGETQYF
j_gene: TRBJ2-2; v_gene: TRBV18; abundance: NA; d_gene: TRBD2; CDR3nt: TGTGCCAGCTCATCGCGAGCGGGGGAAAACACCGGGGAGCTGTTTTTT; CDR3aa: CASSSRAGENTGELFF
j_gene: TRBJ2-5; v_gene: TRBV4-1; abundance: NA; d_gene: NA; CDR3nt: TGCGCCAGCAGCCAGGAGGACGGCGGGTACCAAGAGACCCAGTACTTC; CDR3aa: CASSQEDGGYQETQYF
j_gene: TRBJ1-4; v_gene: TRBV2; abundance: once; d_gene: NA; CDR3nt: TGTGCCAGCAGTGTCTGGCAGGAGGTCGGGGAAAAACTGTTTTTT; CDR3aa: CASSVWQEVGEKLFF
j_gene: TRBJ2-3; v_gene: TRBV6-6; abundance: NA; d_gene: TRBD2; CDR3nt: TGTGCCAGCAGCCGTACTAGCGGGGGAACAGATACGCAGTATTTT; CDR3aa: CASSRTSGGTDTQYF
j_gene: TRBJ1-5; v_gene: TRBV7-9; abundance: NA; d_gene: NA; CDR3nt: TGTGCCAGCAGCTTTGACATTAATCAGCCCCAGCATTTT; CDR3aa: CASSFDINQPQHF
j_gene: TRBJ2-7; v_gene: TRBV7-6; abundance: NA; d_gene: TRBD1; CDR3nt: TGTGCCAGCAGCTTGACAGGGGGAGTCTACGAGCAGTACTTC; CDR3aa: CASSLTGGVYEQYF
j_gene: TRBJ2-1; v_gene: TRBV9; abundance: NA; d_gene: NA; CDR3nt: TGTGCCAGCAGCGTCACCCCCTCGGGGGGCTATGAGCAGTTCTTC; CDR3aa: CASSVTPSGGYEQFF
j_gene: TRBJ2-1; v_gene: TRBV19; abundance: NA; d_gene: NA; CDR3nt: TGTGCCAGTAGTGTAAGGTCTCAGGGGAGTTACAATGAGCAGTTCTTC; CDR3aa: CASSVRSQGSYNEQFF